This entry lists 30 T cell receptor beta chains sequenced from one sample in a study of T-cell memory formation after mild COVID-19 (dated by TCRdb to the early 2020s). The library was obtained by 5' RACE. TCRdb names Illumina NovaSeq 6000 as the instrument used. TCRdb itself trimmed the public reads at Q25 with fastp, ran MiXCR and retained productive beta chains. Duplicate CDR3 protein sequences are folded into a single record with the most common DNA and genes. This sample gives almost 550,000 distinct CDR3 sequences in total; 20% of them show up just once. Approximately 12% of the sample belongs to the ten largest clones. Sequenced: PBMCs or a T cell subset sorted from them (not recorded which). These receptors came from an adult woman who had mild COVID-19 (a few samples of this study predate the infection). The sample titles of this study are shuffled in the database, so cell type and time point are left out; the donor was told from shared clones.

This clonotype was observed at least ten times. The V call is TRBV25-1, the J call TRBJ2-4; either TRBD1 or TRBD2 may fit D (5 bases each). CDR1 is MGHDK and CDR2 is SYGVNS in the germline V gene. The CDR3 runs to 15 residues. V lost 3 bases to trimming and J lost 0 bases, with 9 bases between them. CDR3 sequence: CASSDSGTAKNIQYF. Written as DNA, the CDR3 is TGTGCCAGCAGTGACTCCGGGACAGCCAAAAACATTCAGTACTTC.

This rearrangement joins TRBV9 to TRBJ2-2; 9 positions match TRBD2. This CDR3 comprises 14 residues. Germline trimming cut 2 bases from V and 7 bases from J; bases unmatched to any gene: 3. The germline V gene encodes CDR1 SGDLS and CDR2 YYNGEE. The DNA of the CDR3 is TGTGCCAGCAGCGTCCATAGCGGGGGCGGGGAGCTGTTTTTT. Its protein product is CASSVHSGGGELFF.

The sample holds a few counts of this clonotype. The chain recombines TRBV29-1 with TRBJ2-7; 7 nucleotides align to TRBD1. V lost 5 bases to trimming and J lost 3 bases; unmatched junction nucleotides: 7. The germline V gene encodes CDR1 SQVTM and CDR2 ANQGSEA. The CDR3 runs 13 residues. The CDR3 spells CSVTRDRIYEQYF. The CDR3 coding sequence is TGCAGCGTTACCCGGGACAGAATCTACGAGCAGTACTTC.

This chain links TRBV3-1 with TRBJ2-1; D is unclear. The CDR3 totals 12 residues. Per the germline V gene, CDR1 is LGHDT and CDR2 is YNNKEL (reference sequence). Trimming removed 4 bases from V and 9 bases from J, with 10 bases in between. The chain's CDR3 is CASSPRDGEQFF. CDR3 sequence (DNA): TGTGCCAGCAGCCCCAGAGATGGTGAGCAGTTCTTC.

The chain carries TRBV6-6 and TRBJ2-3; tentatively, D is TRBD2 (6 bases). Germline CDR1 reads MNHNY; CDR2 reads SVGAGI (reference sequence). The CDR3 is 16 residues long. Between the trimmed V and J ends, which lost 5 bases and 1 base, there was a span of 16 bases. CDR3 in amino acids: CASSPPGRGGTDTQYF. CDR3 sequence (DNA): TGTGCCAGCAGTCCTCCAGGCCGCGGGGGCACAGATACGCAGTATTTT.

This clonotype was recorded many times. The chain carries TRBV7-9 and TRBJ2-5, with D possibly matching TRBD1 (6 bases). CDR1 is SEHNR and CDR2 is FQNEAQ in the germline V gene (reference sequence). Trimming stripped 3 bases from V and 2 bases from J, with 13 bases between. CDR3 length equals 15 residues. CDR3 sequence (DNA): TGTGCCAGCAGCTTTGGGCAGGGGATTCAAGAGACCCAGTACTTC. Translating it yields CASSFGQGIQETQYF.

In this sample, this clonotype turned up many times. The V gene is TRBV7-6, the J gene TRBJ2-5; D tentatively reads TRBD1 or TRBD2 (5 bases each). The length of the CDR3 is 14 residues. Deletions cut 7 bases from V and 6 bases from J, with 18 bases between. The germline V gene encodes CDR1 SGHVS and CDR2 FNYEAQ. This CDR3 is CASTPPRGPQTQYF. The CDR3 coding sequence is TGTGCCAGCACACCTCCCCGGGGACCCCAGACCCAGTACTTC.

This clonotype was picked up many times. V gene TRBV4-2 combines with J gene TRBJ2-5; D ambiguous. The V gene's germline CDR1 is LGHNA and CDR2 YNFKEQ. The V end lost 6 bases, the J end lost 1 base, and 9 bases lay between the germline ends. The CDR3 length is 13 residues. The CDR3 DNA sequence: TGTGCCAGCAGAAGGGATGTCCAAGAGACCCAGTACTTC. This translates into CASRRDVQETQYF.

V and J are TRBV7-8 and TRBJ1-5; no firm D call. V lost 5 bases to trimming and J lost 6 bases, with 17 bases between them. The CDR3 extends over 15 amino acids. The germline gives CDR1 SGHVS, CDR2 FQNEAQ. The DNA for the CDR3 is TGTGCCAGCAGCGCCCGAAGATTGGGTGCTCAGCCCCAGCATTTT. It codes for CASSARRLGAQPQHF.

There are a few counts of this clonotype. The chain recombines TRBV24-1 with TRBJ2-1; 10 bases fit TRBD2. V lost 4 bases, J lost 1 base, and 12 bases stayed unmatched. The CDR3 extends over 19 amino acids. CDR1 KGHDR and CDR2 SFDVKD come from the germline V gene. DNA of the CDR3: TGTGCCACCAGTGACTGGGGGCTAGCGGGAGTAGGTTCCTACAATGAGCAGTTCTTC. This codes for CATSDWGLAGVGSYNEQFF.

The CDR3: CASSSARAQPQHF. CDR3 sequence (DNA): TGTGCCAGCAGCTCAGCCAGAGCGCAGCCCCAGCATTTT. V gene TRBV7-6 combines with J gene TRBJ1-5, with D uncertain. The CDR3 runs 13 residues. The V end was cut by 4 bases, the J end by 7 bases, with 11 bases between. Per the germline V gene, CDR1 is SGHVS and CDR2 is FNYEAQ. The entire variable domain, with the rest obtained from reference TRBV7-6 and TRBJ1-5, is as follows: GAGVSQSPRYKVTKRGQDVALRCDPISGHVSLYWYRQALGQGPEFLTYFNYEAQQDKSGLPNDRFSAERPEGSISTLTIQRTEQRDSAMYRCASSSARAQPQHFGDGTRLSIL.

The CDR3 is CSAKRSGPRVYGYTF. In DNA form, the CDR3 reads TGCAGCGCAAAACGTTCGGGACCGCGGGTGTATGGCTACACCTTC. The gene calls are TRBV29-1 and TRBJ1-2, with TRBD1 as a possible D gene (5 bases). Trimming took 7 bases from V and 5 from J, leaving 23 bases between them. CDR3 length: 15 residues. Germline V lookup: CDR1 SQVTM, CDR2 ANQGSEA. Filled out from reference TRBV29-1 and TRBJ1-2, the complete variable domain reads SAVISQKPSRDICQRGTSLTIQCQVDSQVTMMFWYRQQPGQSLTLIATANQGSEATYESGFVIDKFPISRPNLTFSTLTVSNMSPEDSSIYLCSAKRSGPRVYGYTFGSGTRLTVV.

This clonotype was seen only a few times. The chain has TRBV2 and TRBJ2-1; D is undetermined. In germline, CDR1 is SNHLY, CDR2 FYNNEI. Trimming pared 7 bases from V and 4 bases from J, leaving 8 bases between. The CDR3 totals 12 residues. The DNA of the CDR3 is TGTGCCAGCAAGGCCCGGTACAATGAGCAGTTCTTC. Translating it yields CASKARYNEQFF. Filled out from reference TRBV2 and TRBJ2-1, the complete variable domain reads EPEVTQTPSHQVTQMGQEVILRCVPISNHLYFYWYRQILGQKVEFLVSFYNNEISEKSEIFDDQFSVERPDGSNFTLKIRSTKLEDSAMYFCASKARYNEQFFGPGTRLTVL.

This clonotype was counted between two and nine times. This sequence joins TRBV5-1 and TRBJ1-5; D not resolved. From germline, CDR1 is SGHRS and CDR2 YFSETQ. This CDR3 has 13 amino acids. Between the trimmed V and J ends, which lost 1 base and 4 bases, there was a span of 6 bases. The CDR3 is CASSLMENQPQHF. The CDR3 bases are TGCGCCAGCAGCTTGATGGAGAATCAGCCCCAGCATTTT. The variable domain in full, completed from reference TRBV5-1 and TRBJ1-5, reads KAGVTQTPRYLIKTRGQQVTLSCSPISGHRSVSWYQQTPGQGLQFLFEYFSETQRNKGNFPGRFSGRQFSNSRSEMNVSTLELGDSALYLCASSLMENQPQHFGDGTRLSIL.

This clonotype was seen only a few times. This rearrangement joins TRBV5-6 to TRBJ1-1; tentative D call: TRBD1 (5 bases). Trimming cost V 4 bases and J 1 base, with 11 bases left between them. Germline CDR1 and CDR2: SGHDT and YYEEEE. The CDR3 loop spans 14 amino acids. CDR3 protein: CASSRRDGNTEAFF. The CDR3 DNA is TGTGCCAGCAGCCGACGGGACGGGAACACTGAAGCTTTCTTT. The full variable domain, rest sourced from reference TRBV5-6 and TRBJ1-1, is DAGVTQSPTHLIKTRGQQVTLRCSPKSGHDTVSWYQQALGQGPQFIFQYYEEEERQRGNFPDRFSGHQFPNYSSELNVNALLLGDSALYLCASSRRDGNTEAFFGQGTRLTVV.

This clonotype was counted many times. The chain uses TRBV7-2 and TRBJ2-3, with 10 bases lining up with TRBD2. After removal of 1 base from V and 1 base from J, the junction contained 2 bases not matched to a gene. The CDR3 is made up of 16 amino acids. Germline values: CDR1 SGHTA, CDR2 FQGNSA. CDR3 coding DNA: TGTGCCAGCAGCTTAGATCTAGCGGGGGGCACAGATACGCAGTATTTT. Encoded protein: CASSLDLAGGTDTQYF. The full variable domain, with the rest looked up from reference TRBV7-2 and TRBJ2-3, is GAGVSQSPSNKVTEKGKDVELRCDPISGHTALYWYRQSLGQGLEFLIYFQGNSAPDKSGLPSDRFSAERTGGSVSTLTIQRTQQEDSAVYLCASSLDLAGGTDTQYFGPGTRLTVL.

The table lists this clonotype with a few counts. The chain carries TRBV29-1 and TRBJ1-3; the D gene is possibly TRBD1 (6 bases). Trimming removed 7 bases from V and 0 bases from J, with 19 bases in between. The germline gives CDR1 SQVTM, CDR2 ANQGSEA. The CDR3 is 16 amino acids. The CDR3 is CSGITPGQHSGNTIYF. Here the CDR3 DNA reads TGCAGCGGAATCACACCGGGACAACACTCTGGAAACACCATATATTTT.

The chain employs TRBV24-1 and TRBJ2-3; TRBD1 matches at 8 bases. After removal of 5 bases from V and 2 bases from J, the junction contained 5 bases not matched to a gene. In germline, CDR1 is KGHDR, CDR2 SFDVKD. This CDR3 comprises 15 residues. The CDR3 is CATSGGQGNTDTQYF. CDR3 sequence (DNA): TGTGCCACCAGTGGCGGACAGGGCAACACAGATACGCAGTATTTT.

This clonotype occurred a few times. V and J are TRBV20-1 and TRBJ1-4; 7 bases agree with TRBD1. Germline V gives CDR1 DFQATT, CDR2 SNEGSKA (reference sequence). The CDR3 runs to 15 residues. J was trimmed by 5 bases and V by 5 bases; bases with no gene match: 11. DNA of the CDR3: TGCAGTGCTCTCGTCCGGACAGGCTTGAATGAAAAACTGTTTTTT. It specifies CSALVRTGLNEKLFF.

This rearrangement joins TRBV20-1 to TRBJ2-3; D perhaps matches TRBD1 (6 bases). Trimming removed 0 bases at V and 3 bases at J, with 13 bases between. The CDR3 is made up of 15 amino acids. The germline gives CDR1 DFQATT, CDR2 SNEGSKA (reference sequence). The CDR3 protein is CSARDGGRGTDTQYF. The CDR3 nucleotides are TGCAGTGCTAGAGATGGAGGCAGGGGTACAGATACGCAGTATTTT.

V gene TRBV7-8 combines with J gene TRBJ2-5; D call uncertain. From germline, CDR1 is SGHVS and CDR2 FQNEAQ. The CDR3 covers 17 residues. The V end was cut by 4 bases, the J end by 1 base, with 19 bases between. The CDR3 DNA is TGTGCCAGCAGCTCCCGCCCCCCCCAGAAATTCCAAGAGACCCAGTACTTC. It encodes CASSSRPPQKFQETQYF.

This clonotype was detected only a few times. The V gene is TRBV6-6, the J gene TRBJ1-2; 8 bases map to TRBD1. Germline V gene data show CDR1 as MNHNY and CDR2 as SVGAGI (reference sequence). Germline trimming cut 2 bases from V and 4 bases from J; bases unmatched to any gene: 6. This CDR3 has 15 residues. The CDR3 DNA sequence: TGTGCCAGCAGTTACCGCAGGGGGCTGCCCTATGGCTACACCTTC. Its protein product is CASSYRRGLPYGYTF.

V usage is TRBV5-5 and J usage is TRBJ2-2; TRBD1 aligns across 11 bases. The length of the CDR3 is 15 residues. J lost 5 bases, V lost 5 bases, and 5 bases had no gene match. Germline-derived CDR1 and CDR2 are SGHKS and YYEKEE (reference sequence). For the CDR3, the DNA is TGTGCCAGCAGTATGGACAGGGGGCCTACCGGGGAGCTGTTTTTT. Translating gives CASSMDRGPTGELFF.

This clonotype was found a few times. This rearrangement joins TRBV25-1 to TRBJ2-2; 8 nucleotides line up with TRBD2. Trimming removed 8 bases from V and 3 bases from J; junction bases left unmatched: 5. The CDR3 covers 14 residues. Germline values: CDR1 MGHDK, CDR2 SYGVNS. The CDR3 DNA follows: TGTGCCAGCCAAAGAGCGGGAGACACCGGGGAGCTGTTTTTT. Amino acids: CASQRAGDTGELFF.

This clonotype was seen a handful of times. The J gene is TRBJ2-1, the V gene TRBV9; TRBD2 is a possible D gene (5 bases). Germline V CDR1 and CDR2: SGDLS, YYNGEE. Trimming shortened V by 0 bases and J by 2 bases, and 12 bases separated the two germline ends. This CDR3 spans 16 amino acids. CDR3 bases: TGTGCCAGCAGCGTAGATAGTCGGGGAGCCTACAATGAGCAGTTCTTC. Amino acids: CASSVDSRGAYNEQFF.

The V call is TRBV18, the J call TRBJ1-1; perhaps TRBD1 as D (5 bases). V was shortened by 4 bases and J by 1 base, with 13 bases between the two germline ends. CDR1 KGHSH and CDR2 LQKENI come from the germline V gene. CDR3 length: 15 residues. CDR3 loop: CASSLNGAANTEAFF. For the CDR3, the DNA is TGTGCCAGCTCACTTAACGGGGCAGCGAACACTGAAGCTTTCTTT.

This clonotype was counted between two and nine times. The chain is built from TRBV7-2 and TRBJ2-2; no clear D gene. CDR3 size: 16 residues. Between the trimmed V and J ends, which lost 5 bases and 3 bases, there was a span of 16 bases. In germline, CDR1 is SGHTA, CDR2 FQGNSA. CDR3 loop: CASSPAFGYDTGELFF. Written as DNA, the CDR3 is TGTGCCAGCAGCCCCGCCTTTGGATACGACACCGGGGAGCTGTTTTTT.

This clonotype appeared a few times. The chain has TRBV5-1 and TRBJ1-2, with D maybe TRBD1 (6 bases). Germline V gene lookup returns CDR1 SGHRS and CDR2 YFSETQ. Deletions cut 4 bases from V and 8 bases from J, with 18 bases between. The CDR3 is made up of 14 amino acids. CDR3 in amino acids: CASSPVGGANGYTF. CDR3 sequence (DNA): TGCGCCAGCAGCCCAGTGGGGGGGGCGAACGGCTACACCTTC.

The CDR3 reads CASIGTSGSYEQYF. The CDR3 DNA is TGTGCCAGCATCGGGACTAGCGGTTCCTACGAGCAGTACTTC. This rearrangement joins TRBV2 to TRBJ2-7, with 11 bases matching TRBD2. Germline loops: CDR1 SNHLY, CDR2 FYNNEI. This CDR3 is 14 amino acids long. With 7 bases clipped from V and 1 base from J, the junction kept 3 bases outside the gene matches.

The CDR3 sequence is CASSLSPFQPQHF. The CDR3 DNA is TGTGCCAGCAGCTTATCTCCTTTTCAGCCCCAGCATTTT. V is TRBV7-2 and J is TRBJ1-5, with D uncertain. V was trimmed by 2 bases and J by 6 bases, leaving 8 bases between them. The germline V gene encodes CDR1 SGHTA and CDR2 FQGNSA. There are 13 residues in the CDR3.